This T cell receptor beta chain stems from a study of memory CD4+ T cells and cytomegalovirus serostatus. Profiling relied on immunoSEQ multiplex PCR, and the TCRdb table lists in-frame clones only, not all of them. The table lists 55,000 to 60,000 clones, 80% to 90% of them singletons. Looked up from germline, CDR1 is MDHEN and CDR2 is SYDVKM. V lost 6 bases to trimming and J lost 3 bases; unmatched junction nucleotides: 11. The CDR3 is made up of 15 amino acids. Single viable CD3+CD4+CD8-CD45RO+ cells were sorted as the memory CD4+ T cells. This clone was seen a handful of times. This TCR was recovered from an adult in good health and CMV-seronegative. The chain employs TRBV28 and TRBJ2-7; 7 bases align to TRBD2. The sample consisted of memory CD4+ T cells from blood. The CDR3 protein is CASRPRRERGYEQYF. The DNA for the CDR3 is TGTGCCAGCAGGCCCCGGCGGGAGAGGGGCTACGAGCAGTACTTC. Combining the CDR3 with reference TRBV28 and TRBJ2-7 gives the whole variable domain DVKVTQSSRYLVKRTGEKVFLECVQDMDHENMFWYRQDPGLGLRLIYFSYDVKMKEKGDIPEGYSVSREKKERFSLILESASTNQTSMYLCASRPRRERGYEQYFGPGTRLTVT.